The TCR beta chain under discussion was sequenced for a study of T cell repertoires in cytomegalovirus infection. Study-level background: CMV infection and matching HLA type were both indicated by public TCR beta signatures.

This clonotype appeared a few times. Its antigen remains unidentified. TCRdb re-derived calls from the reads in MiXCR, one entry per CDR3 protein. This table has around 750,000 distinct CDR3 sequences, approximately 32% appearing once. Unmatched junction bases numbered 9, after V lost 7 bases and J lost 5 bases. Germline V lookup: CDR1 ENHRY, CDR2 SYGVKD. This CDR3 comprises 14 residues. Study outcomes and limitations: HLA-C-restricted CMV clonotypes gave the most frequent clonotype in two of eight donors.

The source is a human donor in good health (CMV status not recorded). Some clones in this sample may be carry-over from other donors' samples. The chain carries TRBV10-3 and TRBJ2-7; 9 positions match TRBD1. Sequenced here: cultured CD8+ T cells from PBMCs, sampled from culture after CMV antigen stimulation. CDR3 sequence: CAIISDRGAHEQYF. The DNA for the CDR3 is TGTGCCATCATCTCGGACAGGGGAGCACACGAGCAGTACTTC.